The 5 T cell receptor beta chains given below trace back to one sample, sequenced in a study of OX40 agonist ivuxolimab in advanced cancers. Clones were read by immunoSEQ multiplex PCR, and TCRdb kept only the in-frame ones, dropping some. The table records around 75,000 clones, 89% of them present only once. The source material was CD4+ or CD8+ T cells sorted from blood, sampled in a trial of the OX40 agonist ivuxolimab. These receptors were obtained from an adult with an advanced solid tumor such as melanoma, head and neck, liver or kidney cancer.

This chain uses TRBV5-1 with TRBJ1-2; no definite D call. The length of the CDR3 is 13 residues. Germline V lookup: CDR1 SGHRS, CDR2 YFSETQ. Trimming left V 1 base short and J 5 bases short, with 9 bases between. CDR3 DNA sequence: TGCGCCAGCAGCTTGTGGGCGAGATATGGCTACACCTTC. This encodes CASSLWARYGYTF.

The V and J genes are TRBV28 and TRBJ2-7, with D possibly matching TRBD1 (7 bases). Trimming removed 2 bases from V and 3 bases from J, with 17 bases in between. CDR3 length: 16 residues. Germline values: CDR1 MDHEN, CDR2 SYDVKM. The CDR3 nucleotides read TGTGCCAGCAGTTTACGGTTCGGAGGGGGCGGCTACGAGCAGTACTTC. It codes for CASSLRFGGGGYEQYF.

This chain links TRBV2 with TRBJ2-1, with a tentative D call TRBD2 (6 bases). This CDR3 spans 11 amino acids. Germline V lookup: CDR1 SNHLY, CDR2 FYNNEI. V lost 4 bases to trimming and J lost 10 bases, with 8 bases between them. The CDR3 DNA sequence: TGTGCCAGCAGTGTGGAGGGAGAGCAGTTCTTC. Amino acids: CASSVEGEQFF.

This chain connects TRBV6-6 to TRBJ1-2; tentatively, D is TRBD1 (6 bases). The CDR3 is 15 residues long. CDR1 and CDR2 from the germline V gene are MNHNY and SVGAGI (reference sequence). The germline V and J ends were trimmed by 4 bases and 3 bases, with 15 bases remaining between them. The CDR3 region has the DNA TGTGCCAGCAGTTCCCTTGGGGCAGGGGACTATGGCTACACCTTC. It is translated as CASSSLGAGDYGYTF.

This clone occurred a few times. The chain links TRBV7-2 to TRBJ2-3; D is undetermined. Germline V lookup: CDR1 SGHTA, CDR2 FQGNSA. Trimming took off 2 bases at V and 0 bases at J, with 9 bases between the two ends. This CDR3 has 15 amino acids. CDR3 nucleotides: TGTGCCAGCAGCTTAAACGGTGCTAGCACAGATACGCAGTATTTT. This gives the protein CASSLNGASTDTQYF.